The rows below give T cell receptor beta chains drawn from one sample of a study of blood T cell repertoires in COVID-19. TCRdb's copy holds only in-frame clones and misses some; the assay was immunoSEQ multiplex PCR. The table records about 270,000 clones, about 85% of them present only once. What was sequenced was peripheral blood. The receptors were sampled from a man in his 60s who had recovered from COVID-19. Both conserved end residues are part of each CDR3. The D gene is left open where the match is weak. Size values are once, few and many counts, or a class for expanded clones, and some rows have none.

j_gene	d_gene	v_gene	abundance	CDR3aa	CDR3nt
TRBJ2-5	TRBD2	TRBV7-2	-	CASSLERGAQETQYF	TGTGCCAGCAGCTTGGAGCGGGGGGCCCAAGAGACCCAGTACTTC
TRBJ1-4	TRBD1	TRBV30	few	CAWSPDRAGEKLFF	TGTGCCTGGAGTCCCGACAGGGCCGGGGAAAAACTGTTTTTT
TRBJ2-2	TRBD1	TRBV7-3	-	CASSPTNRGAGELFF	TGTGCCAGCAGCCCTACTAACAGGGGTGCCGGGGAGCTGTTTTTT
TRBJ1-4	TRBD1	TRBV6-6	-	CAGGGQGTGEKLFF	TGTGCCGGGGGGGGACAGGGCACGGGCGAAAAACTGTTTTTT
TRBJ2-7	TRBD1	TRBV3-1/TRBV3-2	-	CASSERGTGTYEQYF	TGTGCCAGCAGCGAAAGAGGGACAGGGACCTACGAGCAGTACTTC
TRBJ1-6	-	TRBV7-2	-	CASSNPAGRSSYNSPLHF	TGTGCCAGCAGCAACCCTGCGGGACGAAGCTCCTATAATTCACCCCTCCACTTT
TRBJ1-2	-	TRBV27	-	CASSQQGYYGYTF	TGTGCCAGCAGTCAACAGGGCTACTATGGCTACACCTTC
TRBJ2-5	-	TRBV9	once	CASSVAFRETQYF	TGTGCCAGCAGCGTAGCTTTCCGGGAGACCCAGTACTTC
TRBJ2-7	-	TRBV5-1	-	CASSYGAGQYF	TGCGCCAGCAGCTACGGAGCCGGGCAGTACTTC
TRBJ1-2	-	TRBV12-3/TRBV12-4	few	CASSIGGILGYTF	TGTGCCAGCAGCATTGGGGGGATCTTAGGCTACACCTTC
TRBJ2-5	-	TRBV7-3	-	CASSSLPGETQYF	TGTGCCAGCAGCTCACTCCCCGGGGAGACCCAGTACTTC
TRBJ2-1	-	TRBV11-2	-	CASSLERRSSYNEQFF	TGTGCCAGCAGCTTAGAGCGGAGGAGCTCCTACAATGAGCAGTTCTTC
TRBJ2-2	-	TRBV7-6	once	CASRTRTGDTGELFF	TGTGCCAGCAGAACTCGCACGGGGGACACCGGGGAGCTGTTTTTT
TRBJ2-6	-	TRBV29-1	-	CRARAPGANVLTF	TGCAGAGCCAGGGCCCCTGGGGCCAACGTCCTGACTTTC
TRBJ2-2	TRBD2	TRBV14	-	CASSPGTTNTGELFF	TGTGCCAGCAGCCCCGGGACTACTAACACCGGGGAGCTGTTTTTT
TRBJ2-3	TRBD1	TRBV5-6	-	CASSEAGQARTDTQYF	TGTGCCAGCAGCGAGGCGGGACAGGCCCGCACAGATACGCAGTATTTT
TRBJ1-1	TRBD1	TRBV6-1	few	CASSERQGGAFF	TGTGCCAGCAGTGAGAGGCAGGGGGGAGCTTTCTTT
TRBJ2-7	TRBD2	TRBV4-1	-	CASSPSGSSGGYEQYF	TGCGCCAGCAGCCCCTCGGGGAGTAGCGGGGGGTACGAGCAGTACTTC
TRBJ2-1	-	TRBV7-3	-	CASSLAGVKNEQFF	TGTGCCAGCAGCTTAGCGGGTGTGAAGAATGAGCAGTTCTTC
TRBJ2-7	-	TRBV5-1	once	CASSPGGSHEQYF	TGCGCCAGCAGCCCTGGAGGGAGCCACGAGCAGTACTTC
TRBJ1-1	-	TRBV30	-	CAWSVRRGKRAFF	TGTGCCTGGAGTGTACGACGGGGGAAAAGAGCTTTCTTT
TRBJ2-1	TRBD2	TRBV10-3	-	CAISGQSSGGALDNEQFF	TGTGCCATCAGTGGCCAATCTAGCGGGGGGGCCCTTGACAATGAGCAGTTCTTC
TRBJ1-6	-	TRBV4-1	-	CASSPAGDNSPLHF	TGCGCCAGCAGCCCGGCAGGGGATAATTCACCCCTCCACTTT
TRBJ2-3	TRBD2	TRBV7-6	few	CASSSRRGGGTDTQYF	TGTGCCAGCAGCTCCCGGCGGGGGGGCGGCACAGATACGCAGTATTTT
TRBJ2-7	-	TRBV7-8	-	CASSLVRGSNSYEQYF	TGTGCCAGCAGCTTAGTTAGGGGGTCTAACTCCTACGAGCAGTACTTC
TRBJ1-1	-	TRBV18	few	CASSPKQGSEAFF	TGTGCCAGCTCACCAAAGCAGGGATCTGAAGCTTTCTTT
TRBJ1-2	TRBD1	TRBV19	-	CASRGEPGQGFGYGYTF	TGTGCCAGCCGAGGAGAACCGGGACAGGGATTTGGGTATGGCTACACCTTC
TRBJ1-1	-	TRBV2	-	CASIRPGENTEAFF	TGTGCCAGCATCCGACCGGGGGAGAACACTGAAGCTTTCTTT
TRBJ1-4	-	TRBV27	-	CASGPKGVEKLFF	TGTGCCAGCGGGCCGAAGGGAGTCGAAAAACTGTTTTTT
TRBJ1-1	-	TRBV6-5	-	CASSYEAGVPNTEAFF	TGTGCCAGCAGTTATGAGGCTGGTGTTCCGAACACTGAAGCTTTCTTT
TRBJ2-5	-	TRBV6-2/TRBV6-3	-	CASSTVRETQYF	TGTGCCAGCAGTACAGTGAGAGAGACCCAGTACTTC
TRBJ2-1	-	TRBV6-5	-	CASSRAATPISGQFF	TGTGCCAGCAGCAGAGCGGCAACTCCGATTTCTGGGCAGTTCTTC
TRBJ2-3	-	TRBV11-2	-	CASSLGGETDTQYF	TGTGCCAGCAGCTTAGGGGGGGAAACAGATACGCAGTATTTT
TRBJ2-3	TRBD2	TRBV5-1	-	CASSLAKFSGGADTQYF	TGCGCCAGCAGCTTGGCCAAGTTTAGCGGGGGGGCAGATACGCAGTATTTT
TRBJ2-1	-	TRBV12-5	-	CASGHDSYNEQFF	TGTGCTAGTGGTCACGACTCGTACAATGAGCAGTTCTTC
TRBJ2-3	-	TRBV7-2	-	CASSRELPADTQYF	TGTGCCAGCAGCCGGGAGTTGCCGGCAGATACGCAGTATTTT
TRBJ2-2	TRBD2	TRBV7-8	-	CASSFPSGGRTGELFF	TGTGCCAGCAGCTTCCCTAGCGGGGGTCGCACCGGGGAGCTGTTTTTT
TRBJ2-7	TRBD2	TRBV6-5	once	CASRSSGTSPYEQYF	TGTGCCAGCAGGTCGTCCGGGACTAGCCCCTACGAGCAGTACTTC
TRBJ1-2	-	TRBV20-1	-	CSASNSNYGYTF	TGCAGTGCTAGTAACAGTAACTATGGCTACACCTTC
TRBJ2-5	-	TRBV14	-	CASSQVRRTQETQYF	TGTGCCAGCAGCCAAGTTAGGAGAACCCAAGAGACCCAGTACTTC
TRBJ1-6	TRBD1	TRBV11-2	once	CASRRAGGGSPLHF	TGTGCCAGCAGGAGGGCAGGGGGAGGATCACCCCTCCACTTT
TRBJ2-1	TRBD2	TRBV9	-	CASSAQGLVGNNEQFF	TGTGCCAGCAGCGCCCAGGGACTAGTCGGAAACAATGAGCAGTTCTTC
TRBJ2-7	-	TRBV5-1	-	CASSLASTGPYEQYF	TGCGCCAGCAGCTTGGCCAGCACAGGGCCCTACGAGCAGTACTTC
TRBJ1-3	TRBD1	TRBV5-4	-	CASSLDRGTGNTIYF	TGTGCCAGCAGCTTGGACAGGGGAACTGGAAACACCATATATTTT
TRBJ1-2	TRBD1	TRBV4-2	-	CASSQRPGTDLSYTF	TGTGCCAGCAGCCAACGGCCCGGGACAGACTTAAGCTACACCTTC
TRBJ2-5	-	TRBV12-2	-	CASRNITGRGETQYF	TGTGCAAGTCGCAATATAACAGGGAGGGGAGAGACCCAGTACTTC
TRBJ2-7	TRBD1	TRBV4-1	-	CASSQGTGGRGYEQYF	TGCGCCAGCAGCCAGGGGACAGGGGGCCGAGGCTACGAGCAGTACTTC
TRBJ2-5	-	TRBV5-5	-	CASRAGFQETQYF	TGTGCCAGCAGAGCCGGTTTCCAAGAGACCCAGTACTTC
TRBJ2-5	-	TRBV5-1	-	CASSLAFGGLQETQYF	TGCGCCAGCAGCTTGGCCTTCGGGGGGCTCCAAGAGACCCAGTACTTC
TRBJ2-2	-	TRBV10-3	-	CAISRGIANTGELFF	TGTGCCATCTCTAGAGGGATCGCGAACACCGGGGAGCTGTTTTTT
TRBJ1-2	-	TRBV7-2	-	CASSLVLVPYGYTF	TGTGCCAGCAGCTTAGTATTAGTGCCCTATGGCTACACCTTC
TRBJ1-5	TRBD1	TRBV27	-	CASSQTRDSNQPQHF	TGTGCCAGCAGTCAGACCCGGGACAGTAATCAGCCCCAGCATTTT
TRBJ1-6	-	TRBV7-2	-	CASSLSRGVYHSPLHF	TGTGCCAGCAGCTTATCGCGGGGGGTGTATCATTCACCCCTCCACTTT
TRBJ1-1	-	TRBV7-9	-	CASSSSGANTEAFF	TGTGCCAGCAGCTCCTCAGGGGCGAACACTGAAGCTTTCTTT
TRBJ2-2	TRBD1	TRBV25-1	-	CASSDYTGVIGELFF	TGTGCCAGCAGTGATTATACAGGGGTTATCGGGGAGCTGTTTTTT
TRBJ2-6	-	TRBV4-2	-	CASSQERESGANVLTF	TGTGCCAGCAGCCAAGAACGCGAGTCTGGGGCCAACGTCCTGACTTTC
TRBJ1-1	TRBD1	TRBV19	-	CASIVTGLNTEAFF	TGTGCCAGTATCGTGACAGGGCTGAACACTGAAGCTTTCTTT
TRBJ2-3	-	TRBV6-5	-	CASRGPGADTQYF	TGTGCCAGCAGGGGTCCGGGTGCAGATACGCAGTATTTT
TRBJ1-1	-	TRBV6-4	few	CASSDTLSTEAFF	TGTGCCAGCAGTGACACCCTGAGCACTGAAGCTTTCTTT